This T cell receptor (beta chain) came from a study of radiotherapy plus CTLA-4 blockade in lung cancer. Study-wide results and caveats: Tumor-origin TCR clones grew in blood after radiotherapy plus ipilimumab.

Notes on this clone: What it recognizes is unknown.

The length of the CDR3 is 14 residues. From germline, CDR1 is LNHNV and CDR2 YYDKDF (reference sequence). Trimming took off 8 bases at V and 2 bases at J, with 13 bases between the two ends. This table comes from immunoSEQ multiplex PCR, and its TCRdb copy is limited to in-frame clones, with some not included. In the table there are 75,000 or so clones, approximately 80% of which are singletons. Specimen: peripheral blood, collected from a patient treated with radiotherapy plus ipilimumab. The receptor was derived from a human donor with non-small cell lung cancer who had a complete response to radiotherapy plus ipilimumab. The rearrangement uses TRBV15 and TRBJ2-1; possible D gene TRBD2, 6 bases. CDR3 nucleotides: TGTGCCACCTCAAGGAGGGCCGCCTACAATGAGCAGTTCTTC. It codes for CATSRRAAYNEQFF.